Listed below are T cell receptor beta chains from one sample, sequenced in a study of T cells in Graves' hyperthyroidism and ophthalmopathy. Each CDR3 protein gets one entry after TCRdb re-called the multiplex PCR reads with MiXCR. The table lists around 570,000 distinct CDR3 sequences, just under 20% of them singletons, with approximately 50% in the top ten. The sample was blood. The receptors shown here come from a man in his forties with Graves' ophthalmopathy. Each CDR3 is given with its conserved first and last residue. The D gene is left open where the match is weak. Clone size is given for some rows only: seen once, a few or many times, or a class if the clone is expanded.

TRBV7-3	.	once	TRBJ2-1	TGTGCCAGCAGCCCCCACTCCGGGGAATCCTACAATGAGCAGTTCTTC	CASSPHSGESYNEQFF
TRBV28	TRBD2	many	TRBJ2-1	TGTGCCAGCACCACAGCACTAGCGGGACACAACAATGAGCAGTTCTTC	CASTTALAGHNNEQFF
TRBV9	.	.	TRBJ1-1	TGTGCCAGCAGCGTACGGGAGGACACTGAAGCTTTCTTT	CASSVREDTEAFF
TRBV20-1	TRBD2	many	TRBJ2-3	TGCAGTGCTAGGCAGTTCGGGGGGGCCAGACAGGATACGCAGTATTTT	CSARQFGGARQDTQYF
TRBV6-2/TRBV6-3	.	.	TRBJ2-4	TGTGCCACCCAGGGGAACCCAGCCAAAAACATTCAGTACTTC	CATQGNPAKNIQYF
TRBV6-1	TRBD2	many	TRBJ2-2	TGTGCCAGCAGTGAAGCTATGGGACTAGCGGGACCGGCCGGGGAGCTGTTTTTT	CASSEAMGLAGPAGELFF
TRBV18	.	many	TRBJ1-4	TGTGCCAGCTCACCAAAAGGGGATGAAAAACTGTTTTTT	CASSPKGDEKLFF
TRBV4-2	TRBD1	.	TRBJ2-7	TGTGCCAGCAGCCAAGTGGGAACAGGGGTACTTTACGAGCAGTACTTC	CASSQVGTGVLYEQYF
TRBV30	TRBD2	few	TRBJ2-7	TGTGCCTGGAGGTCCCCCCGGACTAGCGGGAGTATCTACGAGCAGTACTTC	CAWRSPRTSGSIYEQYF
TRBV6-1	.	.	TRBJ1-4	TGTGCCAGCAGTGGGAACAGGGAGGTTAATGAAAAACTGTTTTTT	CASSGNREVNEKLFF
TRBV12-3/TRBV12-4	.	.	TRBJ2-2	TGTGCCAGCAGTTTAGTTGGAGGGGGCCCCGGGGAGCTGTTTTTT	CASSLVGGGPGELFF
TRBV18	TRBD1	many	TRBJ1-1	TGTGCCAGCTCACGGGACAGGGAGTCCATGAACACTGAAGCTTTCTTT	CASSRDRESMNTEAFF
TRBV2	TRBD1	many	TRBJ2-7	TGTGCCAGCAGTCGGACAGGGGGTTACTACGAGCAGTACTTC	CASSRTGGYYEQYF
TRBV5-1	TRBD1	few	TRBJ1-2	TGCGCCAGCAGCTTGGCAAAAACCGGGACAGCCGGCGGCTACACCTTC	CASSLAKTGTAGGYTF
TRBV20-1	.	.	TRBJ2-5	TGCAGTGCTAGAGTGGGGGGACCGGGCGACTTC	CSARVGGPGDF
TRBV20-1	.	.	TRBJ1-4	TGCAGTGCTAGGGGCGGGTTTGGCGGACTGTTTTTT	CSARGGFGGLFF
TRBV6-2/TRBV6-3	.	.	TRBJ2-5	TGTGCCAGCAGTGAAGACTGGGTTGGGGAGGCCCAGTACTTC	CASSEDWVGEAQYF
TRBV7-8	.	.	TRBJ2-7	TGTGCCAGCAGCTTAGTGAAGAGGGGGATGTACGAGCAGTACTTC	CASSLVKRGMYEQYF
TRBV6-6	.	.	TRBJ2-6	TGTGCCAGCAGTTACTCGGCGGCATCTGGGGCCAGCGTCCTGACTTTC	CASSYSAASGASVLTF
TRBV6-1	TRBD1	.	TRBJ1-5	TGTGCCAGCAGGCGAGGACAGGGGGCGAGCAATCAGCCCCAGCATTTT	CASRRGQGASNQPQHF
TRBV29-1	TRBD1	few	TRBJ1-1	TGCAGCGCTCAGGGGGCGCAAAGGAACACTGAAGCTTTCTTT	CSAQGAQRNTEAFF
TRBV6-1	TRBD1	many	TRBJ1-5	TGTGCCAGCAGTGCAAGATCTCCCGTGGGACAGGTACGCAATCAGCCCCAGCATTTT	CASSARSPVGQVRNQPQHF
TRBV7-2	.	many	TRBJ2-3	TGTGCCAGCAGCCCCCTGGGGGGAGGCACAGATACGCAGTATTTT	CASSPLGGGTDTQYF
TRBV11-2	.	few	TRBJ1-3	TGTGCCATCCCGGGAGGGTCCCTCCCTGGAAACACCATATATTTT	CAIPGGSLPGNTIYF
TRBV2	.	many	TRBJ2-1	TGTGCCAGCAGTTGGGGGCTAGGGCGCTTTAACAATGAGCAGTTCTTC	CASSWGLGRFNNEQFF
TRBV6-2/TRBV6-3	.	many	TRBJ2-1	TGTGCCAGCAGTAAAGTCAATGAGCAGTTCTTC	CASSKVNEQFF
TRBV6-1	.	many	TRBJ2-7	TGTGCCAGCATGTACAGGGCGCAAATCTCCTACGAGCAGTACTTC	CASMYRAQISYEQYF
TRBV7-9	.	.	TRBJ2-7	TGTGCCAGCAGCCCATGGGGGGGGGCGACCTACGAGCAGTACTTC	CASSPWGGATYEQYF
TRBV11-3	.	many	TRBJ2-1	TGTGCCAGCAGCTTAGGTGCTAGCGCTCGGTCCCAGCAGTTCTTC	CASSLGASARSQQFF